Each of the 20 T cell receptor beta chains below was sequenced from the same sample in a study of blood T cell repertoires in COVID-19. Clones were read by immunoSEQ multiplex PCR, and TCRdb kept only the in-frame ones, dropping some. Here the sample spans approximately 150,000 clones, 83% being singletons. Sequencing used peripheral blood. These receptors were collected from a woman aged 80 or older with acute or convalescent COVID-19.

The V and J genes are TRBV6-5 and TRBJ2-5; D possibly corresponds to TRBD2 (5 bases). Trimming stripped 2 bases from V and 1 base from J, with 11 bases between. Germline V CDR1 and CDR2: MNHEY, SVGAGI. The CDR3 is 15 amino acids. CDR3 sequence (DNA): TGTGCCAGCAGTTACCTCGCGCGGGCCCAAGAGACCCAGTACTTC. Translation gives CASSYLARAQETQYF.

The V gene is TRBV30, the J gene TRBJ1-2; TRBD1 agrees at 7 bases. Trimming cost V 3 bases and J 2 bases; bases outside gene matches: 6. CDR1 and CDR2 from the germline V gene are GTSNPN and SVGIG (reference sequence). This CDR3 comprises 14 residues. The CDR3 reads CAWSRDRKNYGYTF. The CDR3 nucleotides read TGTGCCTGGAGCAGGGACAGAAAAAACTATGGCTACACCTTC. Variable domain in full (rest from reference TRBV30 and TRBJ1-2): SQTIHQWPATLVQPVGSPLSLECTVEGTSNPNLYWYRQAAGRGLQLLFYSVGIGQISSEVPQNLSASRPQDRQFILSSKKLLLSDSGFYLCAWSRDRKNYGYTFGSGTRLTVV.

The chain joins TRBV6-2 or TRBV6-3 to TRBJ2-7; 9 bases line up with TRBD2. The CDR3 is 14 amino acids. V gave up 2 bases and J gave up 5 bases; unmatched junction bases: 4. Germline values: CDR1 MNHEY, CDR2 SVGEGT. This CDR3 is CASSYHAGGDEQYF. Written as DNA, the CDR3 is TGTGCCAGCAGTTACCATGCGGGAGGGGACGAGCAGTACTTC.

This chain uses TRBV6-2 or TRBV6-3 with TRBJ2-3; D might be TRBD1 (6 bases). Trimming cost V 4 bases and J 4 bases, with 12 bases left between them. The germline CDR1 and CDR2 sequences are MNHEY and SVGEGT. There are 14 residues in the CDR3. CDR3 DNA: TGTGCCAGCAGTTTACAGGGTAGGGCAGATACGCAGTATTTT. Its translation is CASSLQGRADTQYF.

This chain links TRBV19 with TRBJ1-1, with 7 bases matching TRBD1. This CDR3 has 16 amino acids. Trimming removed 3 bases from V and 1 base from J; junction bases left unmatched: 8. The germline CDR1 and CDR2 sequences are LNHDA and SQIVND (reference sequence). The CDR3 spells CASSINYRDRNTEAFF. In DNA form, the CDR3 reads TGTGCCAGTAGTATCAACTACCGGGACAGGAACACTGAAGCTTTCTTT.

The chain couples TRBV6-6 to TRBJ2-3; TRBD1 agrees at 8 bases. The CDR3 consists of 16 residues. Trimming at V came to 0 bases and at J to 2 bases, leaving 4 bases not matched to a gene. Germline V gene sequence: CDR1 MNHNY, CDR2 SVGAGI (reference sequence). The CDR3 spells CASSYSAGGNTDTQYF. The CDR3 DNA follows: TGTGCCAGCAGTTACTCTGCAGGGGGCAACACAGATACGCAGTATTTT.

In nucleotides, the CDR3 is TGTGCCAGCATTCAAGAGGACTGGGATGGCTACACCTTC. Amino acids: CASIQEDWDGYTF. The V call is TRBV2, the J call TRBJ1-2; D gene uncertain. The ends were cut back, 7 bases at V and 6 bases at J, with 15 bases in the middle. The CDR3 runs to 13 residues. Looked up from germline, CDR1 is SNHLY and CDR2 is FYNNEI.

This rearrangement joins TRBV11-2 to TRBJ2-5; unclear D gene. Germline assignment: CDR1 SGHAT and CDR2 FQNNGV. V was clipped by 0 bases and J by 5 bases, with 16 bases between them. The CDR3 consists of 16 residues. DNA for the CDR3: TGTGCCAGCAGCTTAGATTCAACAATTGTCGGGGAGACCCAGTACTTC. This codes for CASSLDSTIVGETQYF.

The J gene is TRBJ2-1, the V gene TRBV7-2, with D maybe TRBD2 (5 bases). CDR1 and CDR2 (germline): SGHTA, FQGNSA. This CDR3 contains 15 residues. V was trimmed by 5 bases and J by 4 bases, leaving 15 bases between them. The CDR3 loop reads CASSLRSSGYNEQFF. Here the CDR3 DNA reads TGTGCCAGCAGCCTTCGGTCATCGGGGTACAATGAGCAGTTCTTC.

J is TRBJ2-3 and V is TRBV6-1; 7 nucleotides match TRBD1. The trim removed 3 bases at V and 5 bases at J, leaving 5 bases unmatched. Looked up from germline, CDR1 is MNHNS and CDR2 is SASEGT. The CDR3 length is 14 residues. Here the CDR3 reads CASSDVAGGDTQYF. CDR3 nucleotides: TGTGCCAGCAGTGATGTGGCAGGGGGAGATACGCAGTATTTT.

V is TRBV6-6 and J is TRBJ2-2; D remains ambiguous. Germline CDR1 reads MNHNY; CDR2 reads SVGAGI (reference sequence). The CDR3 has 15 residues. V lost 0 bases to trimming and J lost 8 bases, with 13 bases between them. CDR3 sequence (DNA): TGTGCCAGCAGTTACTCGACCAATCTAGAGGGGGAGCTGTTTTTT. Its protein is CASSYSTNLEGELFF.

This clone was detected a few times. The J gene is TRBJ2-5, the V gene TRBV30; D is perhaps TRBD1 (6 bases). V was pared by 2 bases and J by 5 bases, with 12 bases between. Germline CDR1 reads GTSNPN; CDR2 reads SVGIG (reference sequence). The CDR3 spans 13 residues. The DNA for the CDR3 is TGTGCCTGGAGTTCTGGGGGCGGTGAGACCCAGTACTTC. Its protein product is CAWSSGGGETQYF.

A single count supports this clone. The rearrangement uses TRBV28 and TRBJ1-4; the D is unclear. The ends were cut back, 5 bases at V and 0 bases at J, with 7 bases in the middle. The germline V gene encodes CDR1 MDHEN and CDR2 SYDVKM. The CDR3 spans 14 residues. The CDR3 loop is CASSRVATNEKLFF. DNA for the CDR3: TGTGCCAGCAGTCGAGTTGCAACTAATGAAAAACTGTTTTTT. Combining the CDR3 with reference TRBV28 and TRBJ1-4 gives the whole variable domain DVKVTQSSRYLVKRTGEKVFLECVQDMDHENMFWYRQDPGLGLRLIYFSYDVKMKEKGDIPEGYSVSREKKERFSLILESASTNQTSMYLCASSRVATNEKLFFGSGTQLSVL.

The V gene is TRBV6-2 or TRBV6-3, the J gene TRBJ1-1; TRBD1 matches 9 bases. The CDR3 loop spans 15 amino acids. Per the germline V gene, CDR1 is MNHEY and CDR2 is SVGEGT. V lost 5 bases, J lost 4 bases, and 8 bases stayed unmatched. CDR3 sequence reads: CASSRRDREATEAFF. In DNA, the CDR3 is TGTGCCAGCAGTCGCCGGGACAGGGAAGCCACTGAAGCTTTCTTT.

The chain recombines TRBV2 with TRBJ2-6, with unresolved D. The germline CDR1 and CDR2 sequences are SNHLY and FYNNEI. Deletions cut 2 bases from V and 0 bases from J, with 5 bases between. The CDR3 length is 15 residues. Written as DNA, the CDR3 is TGTGCCAGCAGTGAAATCGGCTCTGGGGCCAACGTCCTGACTTTC. It is translated as CASSEIGSGANVLTF.

The genes are TRBV6-2 or TRBV6-3 and TRBJ1-2; the D is unclear. The CDR3 totals 12 residues. Trimming cost V 4 bases and J 8 bases, with 11 bases left between them. CDR1 and CDR2 (germline): MNHEY, SVGEGT. The CDR3 sequence: CASSWREGGYTF. The CDR3 DNA sequence: TGTGCCAGCAGTTGGAGGGAAGGCGGCTACACCTTC.

J is TRBJ1-1 and V is TRBV29-1, with 7 bases matching TRBD1. Germline lookup yields CDR1 SQVTM and CDR2 ANQGSEA. The CDR3 totals 14 residues. J was trimmed by 8 bases and V by 0 bases; bases with no gene match: 9. CDR3 protein: CSVEDWGQYVEAFF. CDR3 DNA: TGCAGCGTTGAAGACTGGGGACAGTATGTCGAAGCTTTCTTT.

The V call is TRBV6-5, the J call TRBJ1-1, with D possibly matching TRBD1 (5 bases). V dropped 6 bases and J dropped 0 bases, with 11 bases sitting between them. The CDR3 spans 14 residues. Germline CDR1 MNHEY, CDR2 SVGAGI. The CDR3 coding sequence is TGTGCCAGCAGGACGACGGGGGTGAACACTGAAGCTTTCTTT. Translating gives CASRTTGVNTEAFF.

The rearrangement links TRBV12-5 to TRBJ2-3, with 7 bases identical to TRBD1. V shed 1 base, J shed 6 bases, and the junction held 7 bases outside the gene matches. The germline gives CDR1 LGHNT, CDR2 FRNRAP. CDR3 size: 15 residues. DNA for the CDR3: TGTGCTAGTGGTTTGGATGGACAGGCTATGGATACGCAGTATTTT. Its translation is CASGLDGQAMDTQYF. The full variable domain, with the rest looked up from reference TRBV12-5 and TRBJ2-3, is DARVTQTPRHKVTEMGQEVTMRCQPILGHNTVFWYRQTMMQGLELLAYFRNRAPLDDSGMPKDRFSAEMPDATLATLKIQPSEPRDSAVYFCASGLDGQAMDTQYFGPGTRLTVL.

The rearrangement links TRBV6-5 to TRBJ2-7; the match to TRBD2 covers 11 bases. CDR1 and CDR2 (germline): MNHEY, SVGAGI. The V segment lost 4 bases and the J segment 3 bases; nucleotides outside the gene matches: 8. The CDR3 loop spans 16 amino acids. CDR3 bases: TGTGCCAGCAGTTCCACGACTAGCGGGAAAGTCTACGAGCAGTACTTC. Its protein product is CASSSTTSGKVYEQYF.